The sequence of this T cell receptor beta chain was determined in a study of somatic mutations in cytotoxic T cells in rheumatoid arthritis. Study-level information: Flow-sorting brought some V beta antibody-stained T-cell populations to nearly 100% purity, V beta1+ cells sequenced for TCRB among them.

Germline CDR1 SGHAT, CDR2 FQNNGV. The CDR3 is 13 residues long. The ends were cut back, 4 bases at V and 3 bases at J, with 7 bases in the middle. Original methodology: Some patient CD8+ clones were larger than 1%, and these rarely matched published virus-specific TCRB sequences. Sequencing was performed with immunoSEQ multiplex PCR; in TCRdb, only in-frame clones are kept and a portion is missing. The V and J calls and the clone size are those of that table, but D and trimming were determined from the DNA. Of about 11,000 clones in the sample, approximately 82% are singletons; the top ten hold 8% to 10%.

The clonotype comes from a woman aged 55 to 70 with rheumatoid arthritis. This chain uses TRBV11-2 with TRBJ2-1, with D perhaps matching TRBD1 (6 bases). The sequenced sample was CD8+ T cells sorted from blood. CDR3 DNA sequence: TGTGCCAGCAGCTCGGGACACTACAATGAGCAGTTCTTC. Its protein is CASSSGHYNEQFF.